These 32 T cell receptor beta chains share one sample of origin, sequenced in a study. Method: immunoSEQ multiplex PCR; TCRdb's copy keeps in-frame clones and lacks some. The sample includes about 50,000 clones, about 92% seen only once; the top ten take about 10%. Sequencing was performed on PBMCs. Receptors originate from a man aged 40-55 years with rheumatoid arthritis.

J is TRBJ1-5 and V is TRBV25-1; D gene ambiguous. V was trimmed by 5 bases and J by 3 bases, leaving 14 bases between them. The CDR3 spans 15 residues. Germline lookup yields CDR1 MGHDK and CDR2 SYGVNS. The CDR3 nucleotides read TGTGCCAGCAGTCCGCACGGCCCGGTCAATCAGCCCCAGCATTTT. This encodes CASSPHGPVNQPQHF.

V is TRBV19 and J is TRBJ2-3; 8 positions agree with TRBD2. CDR3 size: 15 residues. CDR1 is LNHDA and CDR2 is SQIVND in the germline V gene (reference sequence). Germline trimming cut 7 bases from V and 3 bases from J; bases unmatched to any gene: 9. The CDR3 sequence: CASTPTSGRTDTQYF. The CDR3, as DNA: TGTGCCAGTACCCCCACTAGCGGTAGGACAGATACGCAGTATTTT.

The rearrangement joins TRBV6-4 to TRBJ2-6; no clear D gene. There are 14 residues in the CDR3. Germline V CDR1 and CDR2: MRHNA, SNTAGT. Between the trimmed V and J ends, which lost 2 bases and 0 bases, there was a span of 2 bases. CDR3 sequence (DNA): TGTGCCAGCAGTGACAACTCTGGGGCCAACGTCCTGACTTTC. Translated: CASSDNSGANVLTF.

This chain links TRBV18 with TRBJ2-5, with TRBD1 identical over 10 bases. V dropped 2 bases and J dropped 5; count of bases not matched to a gene: 5. CDR3 length: 15 amino acids. Germline V gives CDR1 KGHSH, CDR2 LQKENI. The CDR3 sequence: CASSPTGTGVETQYF. The CDR3, as DNA: TGTGCCAGCTCACCAACCGGGACAGGGGTTGAGACCCAGTACTTC.

The V and J genes are TRBV13 and TRBJ2-1; D is possibly TRBD1 (5 bases). There are 16 residues in the CDR3. Germline CDR1 PRHDT, CDR2 FYEKMQ (reference sequence). Trimming removed 8 bases from V and 9 bases from J, with 26 bases in between. CDR3 bases: TGTGCCAGCCTCCTGTTGGGGCTAGAGGCCCACGGTGAGCAGTTCTTC. Protein sequence: CASLLLGLEAHGEQFF.

This chain joins TRBV30 and TRBJ1-3; weak D call: TRBD1 (5 bases). Germline V gene lookup returns CDR1 GTSNPN and CDR2 SVGIG (reference sequence). This CDR3 contains 15 residues. V was shortened by 0 bases and J by 2 bases, with 11 bases between the two germline ends. Here the CDR3 reads CAWSVSGRTGNTIYF. The CDR3 DNA reads as TGTGCCTGGAGTGTCTCGGGACGGACTGGAAACACCATATATTTT.

The V gene is TRBV6-5, the J gene TRBJ2-7; D might be TRBD1 (6 bases). In germline, CDR1 is MNHEY, CDR2 SVGAGI. The ends were cut back, 6 bases at V and 9 bases at J, with 15 bases in the middle. This CDR3 region has 12 residues. The CDR3 reads CASRPDTGSQYF. CDR3 in DNA: TGTGCCAGCAGGCCCGACACAGGGTCGCAGTACTTC.

The rearrangement uses TRBV15 and TRBJ2-3, with TRBD2 matching over 9 bases. The J segment lost 6 bases and the V segment lost 4 bases, leaving 5 bases of the junction unmatched. CDR3 size: 14 residues. Germline V gives CDR1 LNHNV, CDR2 YYDKDF (reference sequence). The chain's CDR3 is CATSKRGAGDTQYF. The CDR3 DNA reads TGTGCCACCAGCAAGCGGGGGGCCGGGGATACGCAGTATTTT.

The genes are TRBV20-1 and TRBJ1-2; D may be TRBD1 (5 bases). Germline CDR1 reads DFQATT; CDR2 reads SNEGSKA (reference sequence). The CDR3 length is 12 residues. V lost 3 bases and J lost 4, with 9 bases in between. As DNA, the CDR3 is TGCAGTGCTAGTGCGGGGGTCTATGGCTACACCTTC. It codes for CSASAGVYGYTF.

The genes are TRBV10-3 and TRBJ2-2, with 8 nucleotides matching TRBD1. This CDR3 has 16 residues. V gave up 2 bases and J gave up 1 base; unmatched junction bases: 3. CDR1 is ENHRY and CDR2 is SYGVKD in the germline V gene. As DNA, the CDR3 is TGTGCCATCAGTGAGCCTGGGACAGGGAACACCGGGGAGCTGTTTTTT. Its protein is CAISEPGTGNTGELFF.

J is TRBJ2-2 and V is TRBV18; no clear D. The CDR3 loop spans 16 amino acids. The germline V and J ends were trimmed by 0 bases and 1 base, with 9 bases remaining between them. Germline lookup yields CDR1 KGHSH and CDR2 LQKENI. DNA of the CDR3: TGTGCCAGCTCACCACCGGTGGGAATGAACACCGGGGAGCTGTTTTTT. This sequence encodes CASSPPVGMNTGELFF.

The CDR3 coding sequence is TGTGCCAGCAGCTCCCTGACAGGGAGCGGTCTCTACGAGCAGTACTTC. This gives the protein CASSSLTGSGLYEQYF. V usage is TRBV7-2 and J usage is TRBJ2-7; 7 positions match TRBD1. With 4 bases clipped from V and 3 bases from J, the junction kept 12 bases outside the gene matches. Germline CDR1 SGHTA, CDR2 FQGNSA. CDR3 length equals 16 residues.

This rearrangement joins TRBV2 to TRBJ2-7; perhaps TRBD2 as D (5 bases). CDR1 and CDR2 from the germline V gene are SNHLY and FYNNEI. V was clipped by 7 bases and J by 3 bases, with 10 bases between them. The CDR3 totals 12 residues. The CDR3 DNA reads TGTGCCAGCAAGGGAGTTGGCTACGAGCAGTACTTC. The encoded protein is CASKGVGYEQYF.

The rearrangement uses TRBV5-1 and TRBJ2-3, with D possibly being TRBD1 (5 bases). Germline V CDR1 and CDR2: SGHRS, YFSETQ. This CDR3 is 13 amino acids long. V dropped 7 bases and J dropped 2 bases, with 11 bases sitting between them. CDR3 loop: CASSDSYTDTQYF. Written as DNA, the CDR3 is TGCGCCAGCTCCGACAGTTACACAGATACGCAGTATTTT.

This clone was recorded once. The V call is TRBV29-1, the J call TRBJ1-3; D is unresolved. The germline CDR1 and CDR2 sequences are SQVTM and ANQGSEA. The CDR3 loop spans 14 amino acids. Trimming shortened V by 7 bases and J by 0 bases, and 13 bases separated the two germline ends. The DNA of the CDR3 is TGCAGCGGCCGAGACACTAACTCTGGAAACACCATATATTTT. This translates into CSGRDTNSGNTIYF.

V and J are TRBV20-1 and TRBJ1-3; no definite D call. This CDR3 has 11 residues. Germline loops: CDR1 DFQATT, CDR2 SNEGSKA (reference sequence). V was clipped by 6 bases and J by 0 bases, with 3 bases between them. CDR3 amino acids: CSAHSGNTIYF. For the CDR3, the DNA is TGCAGTGCCCACTCTGGAAACACCATATATTTT.

This rearrangement joins TRBV5-5 to TRBJ1-1; maybe TRBD1 (6 bases). Trimming stripped 3 bases from V and 7 bases from J, with 16 bases between. This CDR3 has 14 amino acids. The germline gives CDR1 SGHKS, CDR2 YYEKEE (reference sequence). CDR3 nucleotides: TGTGCCAGCAGCTCGTCACAGGGCAGTATTGAAGCTTTCTTT. It yields the protein CASSSSQGSIEAFF.

V gene TRBV5-5 combines with J gene TRBJ1-5; possibly TRBD1 for D (5 bases). Trimming cost V 0 bases and J 1 base, with 17 bases left between them. This CDR3 has 18 residues. Germline CDR1 reads SGHKS; CDR2 reads YYEKEE (reference sequence). The CDR3 sequence: CASSLEMAGGWSNQPQHF. The CDR3, as DNA: TGTGCCAGCAGCTTGGAAATGGCGGGGGGTTGGAGCAATCAGCCCCAGCATTTT.

The V call is TRBV4-1, the J call TRBJ2-5; TRBD2 agrees at 9 bases. V lost 3 bases, J lost 1 base, and 12 bases stayed unmatched. Germline loops: CDR1 MGHRA, CDR2 YSYEKL. CDR3 length equals 18 residues. CDR3 DNA sequence: TGCGCCAGCAGCCAGGGAGAGAGAGCGGGGGGCCGCCAAGAGACCCAGTACTTC. Translation: CASSQGERAGGRQETQYF.

This clone was seen a single time. The genes are TRBV24-1 and TRBJ2-1; 10 positions agree with TRBD2. The CDR3 consists of 16 residues. The junction had 9 bases not matched to a gene; V was cut back by 4 bases and J by 7 bases. The germline CDR1 and CDR2 sequences are KGHDR and SFDVKD. CDR3 loop: CATSESGRAGRNEQFF. CDR3 bases: TGTGCCACCAGTGAGAGCGGGAGGGCCGGTAGGAATGAGCAGTTCTTC.

CDR3 sequence reads: CSVEDREQSTGELFF. CDR3 sequence (DNA): TGCAGCGTTGAAGATCGGGAGCAATCGACCGGGGAGCTGTTTTTT. The chain combines TRBV29-1 with TRBJ2-2; maybe TRBD2 (6 bases). The CDR3 is 15 amino acids. V dropped 0 bases and J dropped 5 bases, with 13 bases sitting between them. Germline V gives CDR1 SQVTM, CDR2 ANQGSEA.

The chain joins TRBV24-1 to TRBJ2-1; 7 positions agree with TRBD1. The CDR3 extends over 14 amino acids. Germline CDR1 and CDR2: KGHDR and SFDVKD. The trim removed 4 bases at V and 9 bases at J, leaving 8 bases unmatched. The CDR3 reads CATSDPYRGIEQFF. The CDR3 DNA follows: TGTGCCACCAGTGACCCTTACAGGGGAATTGAGCAGTTCTTC.

The chain carries TRBV19 and TRBJ2-2, with 9 bases aligning to TRBD1. Germline V gene lookup returns CDR1 LNHDA and CDR2 SQIVND (reference sequence). Trimming cost V 8 bases and J 5 bases; bases outside gene matches: 6. The CDR3 has 14 amino acids. CDR3 in amino acids: CASRGQGWTGELFF. As DNA, the CDR3 is TGTGCCAGTCGGGGACAGGGTTGGACCGGGGAGCTGTTTTTT.

This clone was detected once. The chain has TRBV5-1 and TRBJ1-2; 10 positions match TRBD1. This CDR3 has 17 amino acids. J was trimmed by 3 bases and V by 4 bases; bases with no gene match: 12. The V gene's germline CDR1 is SGHRS and CDR2 YFSETQ. This CDR3 reads CASSPLRQGAKDYGYTF. The CDR3 coding sequence is TGCGCCAGCAGCCCCCTCCGACAGGGGGCTAAAGACTATGGCTACACCTTC.

This sequence joins TRBV15 and TRBJ2-1, with TRBD2 identical over 8 bases. The CDR3 sequence is 12 residues long. The germline V gene has CDR1 LNHNV and CDR2 YYDKDF (reference sequence). V was pared by 5 bases and J by 10 bases, with 4 bases of the junction left unmatched. The CDR3 nucleotides are TGTGCCACCAGCCCTCGGGGGGGCGAGCAGTTCTTC. The encoded protein is CATSPRGGEQFF.

The rearrangement joins TRBV7-2 to TRBJ2-7; 9 nucleotides align to TRBD1. V was pared by 4 bases and J by 0 bases, with 1 base of the junction left unmatched. Per germline, CDR1 SGHTA and CDR2 FQGNSA. This CDR3 region has 14 residues. The CDR3 DNA reads as TGTGCCAGCAGCTGGGGACAGGGCTCCTACGAGCAGTACTTC. Amino acid sequence: CASSWGQGSYEQYF.

This chain links TRBV7-9 with TRBJ1-6; 9 bases fit TRBD1. This CDR3 spans 15 amino acids. The V gene's germline CDR1 is SEHNR and CDR2 FQNEAQ (reference sequence). V shed 6 bases, J shed 7 bases, and the junction held 7 bases outside the gene matches. Written as DNA, the CDR3 is TGTGCCAGCAGTCAAACAGGGGGCGAGAATTCACCCCTCCACTTT. Amino acids: CASSQTGGENSPLHF.

This chain joins TRBV15 and TRBJ2-5; 9 nucleotides line up with TRBD1. Germline V gene data show CDR1 as LNHNV and CDR2 as YYDKDF (reference sequence). After removal of 1 base from V and 7 bases from J, the junction contained 7 bases not matched to a gene. The CDR3 runs to 15 residues. CDR3 residues: CATSRAGTGSGTQYF. The DNA of the CDR3 is TGTGCCACCAGCAGAGCGGGGACAGGGAGCGGGACCCAGTACTTC.

The rearrangement joins TRBV6-5 to TRBJ2-7; D might be TRBD1 or TRBD2, each matching 5 bases. The ends were cut back, 7 bases at V and 4 bases at J, with 11 bases in the middle. The germline gives CDR1 MNHEY, CDR2 SVGAGI. The CDR3 sequence is 12 residues long. The CDR3 sequence: CASMTEGYEQYF. CDR3 in DNA: TGTGCCAGCATGACAGAGGGTTACGAGCAGTACTTC.

The chain employs TRBV2 and TRBJ2-4; TRBD2 might be the D (5 bases). This CDR3 comprises 16 residues. V lost 7 bases and J 0 bases, leaving 16 bases between the germline ends. Germline lookup yields CDR1 SNHLY and CDR2 FYNNEI. DNA of the CDR3: TGTGCCAGCACCCGAACCCCCGGGGAAGCCAAAAACATTCAGTACTTC. It yields the protein CASTRTPGEAKNIQYF.

The chain is built from TRBV6-5 and TRBJ1-5, with 8 bases fitting TRBD1. After removal of 6 bases from V and 2 bases from J, the junction contained 3 bases not matched to a gene. Germline CDR1 reads MNHEY; CDR2 reads SVGAGI. The CDR3 runs to 14 residues. The CDR3 loop is CASSRGLGNQPQHF. CDR3 DNA sequence: TGTGCCAGCAGCAGGGGGCTAGGCAATCAGCCCCAGCATTTT.

V is TRBV19 and J is TRBJ2-7, with D tentatively TRBD1 (6 bases). The V gene lost 6 bases and the J gene lost 3 bases, with 18 bases spanning the gap. CDR1 LNHDA and CDR2 SQIVND come from the germline V gene (reference sequence). The CDR3 extends over 15 amino acids. CDR3 residues: CASSTQGFRGYEQYF. Written as DNA, the CDR3 is TGTGCCAGTAGCACGCAGGGGTTTAGGGGCTACGAGCAGTACTTC. Drawing the rest from reference TRBV19 and TRBJ2-7, the complete variable domain is DGGITQSPKYLFRKEGQNVTLSCEQNLNHDAMYWYRQDPGQGLRLIYYSQIVNDFQKGDIAEGYSVSREKKESFPLTVTSAQKNPTAFYLCASSTQGFRGYEQYFGPGTRLTVT.